A selection of T cell receptor beta chains follows, all from one sample in a study of beta chain features in type 1 diabetes. The repertoire was sequenced with immunoSEQ multiplex PCR; TCRdb's copy has only in-frame clones and lacks some. The data show fewer than 150,000 clones, with 6.9% seen just once and approximately 1.5% held by the top ten. The sequenced material came from central memory CD4+ T cells from blood. The receptors were gathered from a woman aged 30 to 39 in good health. Both conserved end residues are part of each CDR3. D genes are given only for firm matches. A row's size may be missing; if present it is once, few, many or a size class.

TRBJ2-1 | few | TRBD2 | TRBV23-1 | CASSQSGTTPLEQFF | TGCGCCAGCAGTCAATCGGGGACTACACCCCTAGAGCAGTTCTTC
TRBJ2-3 | - | - | TRBV9 | CASSVVGGPADTQYF | TGTGCCAGCAGCGTAGTTGGTGGGCCCGCAGATACGCAGTATTTT
TRBJ1-3 | - | TRBD1 | TRBV5-1 | CASRTGEGNTIYF | TGCGCCAGCAGAACAGGGGAAGGAAACACCATATATTTT
TRBJ2-5 | few | - | TRBV11-2 | CASSPIGWETQYF | TGTGCCAGCAGTCCCATCGGTTGGGAGACCCAGTACTTC
TRBJ2-1 | few | - | TRBV29-1 | CSVATVSYNEQFF | TGCAGCGTTGCCACTGTCTCCTACAATGAGCAGTTCTTC
TRBJ2-1 | few | - | TRBV27 | CASNGGALAEQFF | TGTGCCAGCAACGGGGGAGCTCTGGCTGAGCAGTTCTTC
TRBJ2-7 | few | - | TRBV20-1 | CSARPRDEQYF | TGCAGTGCTAGACCCAGGGACGAGCAGTACTTC
TRBJ2-3 | few | - | TRBV7-2 | CASSLATGRGTQYF | TGTGCCAGCAGTTTAGCGACGGGTCGGGGTACGCAGTATTTT
TRBJ2-3 | few | TRBD2 | TRBV10-3 | CAISESGREGTDTQYF | TGTGCCATCAGTGAGTCAGGCAGGGAGGGGACAGATACGCAGTATTTT
TRBJ2-1 | few | - | TRBV4-2 | CASSQDPARSYNEQFF | TGTGCCAGCAGCCAAGATCCAGCGCGATCCTACAATGAGCAGTTCTTC
TRBJ1-5 | - | - | TRBV15 | CATSSGITGKIRGNQPQHF | TGTGCCACCAGCAGTGGAATAACAGGCAAGATTCGGGGCAATCAGCCCCAGCATTTT
TRBJ1-2 | many | - | TRBV6-1 | CASSAWTPNYGYTF | TGTGCCAGCAGCGCGTGGACACCCAACTATGGCTACACCTTC
TRBJ1-1 | many | TRBD1 | TRBV4-3 | CASSRRGDTEAFF | TGCGCCAGCAGCCGCAGGGGGGACACTGAAGCTTTCTTT
TRBJ2-4 | - | TRBD1 | TRBV7-2 | CASSTTGGKNIQYF | TGCGCCAGCAGCACCACAGGGGGCAAAAACATTCAGTACTTC
TRBJ2-5 | - | TRBD1 | TRBV19 | CASSIGWGQLYQETQYF | TGTGCCAGTAGTATAGGATGGGGACAGTTGTACCAAGAGACCCAGTACTTC
TRBJ2-6 | many | - | TRBV4-3 | CASSPGHTGPGANVLTF | TGCGCCAGCAGCCCCGGACACACCGGACCTGGGGCCAACGTCCTGACTTTC
TRBJ2-1 | few | TRBD2 | TRBV6-1 | CASARTSGAEQFF | TGTGCCAGCGCAAGAACTAGCGGGGCCGAGCAGTTCTTC
TRBJ1-1 | few | - | TRBV5-1 | CASGGRENTEAFF | TGCGCCAGCGGGGGCAGGGAAAACACTGAAGCTTTCTTT
TRBJ2-3 | - | - | TRBV5-1 | CASSLEPGSGLGTDTQYF | TGCGCCAGCAGCTTGGAGCCAGGTTCTGGACTCGGCACAGATACGCAGTATTTT
TRBJ2-5 | - | TRBD2 | TRBV6-5 | CASGAGGPGETQYF | TGTGCCAGCGGTGCGGGAGGGCCGGGAGAGACCCAGTACTTC
TRBJ2-7 | few | TRBD1 | TRBV10-3 | CAISSGGQSSYEQYF | TGTGCCATCAGTTCAGGGGGCCAAAGCTCCTACGAGCAGTACTTC
TRBJ2-5 | - | TRBD2 | TRBV9 | CASSVGLAGEETQYF | TGTGCCAGCAGCGTGGGTCTAGCGGGAGAAGAGACCCAGTACTTC
TRBJ1-1 | - | - | TRBV19 | CASSRTGTMNTEAFF | TGTGCCAGTAGTAGAACAGGGACGATGAACACTGAAGCTTTCTTT
TRBJ2-7 | few | TRBD1 | TRBV11-2 | CASSSRTGDEQYF | TGTGCCAGCAGCTCCCGGACAGGGGATGAGCAGTACTTC
TRBJ2-5 | - | - | TRBV9 | CASSVGGWNQETQYF | TGTGCCAGCAGCGTAGGGGGCTGGAACCAAGAGACCCAGTACTTC
TRBJ2-3 | many | TRBD2 | TRBV25-1 | CASSAPVTGGDTQYF | TGTGCCAGCAGCGCCCCAGTGACGGGAGGGGATACGCAGTATTTT
TRBJ2-1 | many | - | TRBV19 | CASNTLAMSEQFF | TGTGCCAGTAATACACTAGCAATGAGTGAGCAGTTCTTC
TRBJ2-7 | few | TRBD2 | TRBV29-1 | CSVEGSGNYEQYF | TGCAGCGTTGAAGGTAGCGGGAATTACGAGCAGTACTTC
TRBJ2-3 | - | - | TRBV7-9 | CASSGGRGTDTQYF | TGTGCCAGCAGCGGGGGCCGGGGCACAGATACGCAGTATTTT
TRBJ2-5 | - | TRBD1 | TRBV2 | CASRDRGGQETQYF | TGTGCCAGCAGGGACAGGGGCGGCCAAGAGACCCAGTACTTC
TRBJ1-1 | few | - | TRBV5-4 | CASSQRSEAFF | TGTGCCAGCAGCCAGCGTAGTGAAGCTTTCTTT
TRBJ2-2 | few | TRBD2 | TRBV30 | CAWSVRGLVRTGELFF | TGTGCCTGGAGTGTACGTGGACTAGTCAGGACCGGGGAGCTGTTTTTT
TRBJ2-7 | - | TRBD1 | TRBV18 | CASSQYRPGQYSYEQYF | TGTGCCAGCTCACAATACCGACCGGGACAGTACTCCTACGAGCAGTACTTC
TRBJ2-1 | few | - | TRBV4-3 | CASSQDVRSSYNEQFF | TGCGCCAGCAGCCAAGATGTTCGGAGCTCCTACAATGAGCAGTTCTTC
TRBJ2-1 | few | - | TRBV6-1 | CASTARVNEQFF | TGTGCCAGCACCGCCCGGGTCAATGAGCAGTTCTTC
TRBJ1-1 | - | - | TRBV6-5 | CASSYSGRGNTEAFF | TGTGCCAGCAGTTACTCGGGCAGGGGGAACACTGAAGCTTTCTTT
TRBJ2-2 | few | - | TRBV29-1 | CSAQKTVNTGELFF | TGCAGCGCTCAGAAGACAGTGAACACCGGGGAGCTGTTTTTT
TRBJ1-2 | few | - | TRBV7-8 | CASRRRGGGVANYGYTF | TGTGCCAGCAGAAGACGAGGCGGGGGAGTAGCTAACTATGGCTACACCTTC
TRBJ2-1 | few | TRBD2 | TRBV7-3 | CASSPLVGGQAGLAENNEQFF | TGTGCCAGCAGCCCTTTGGTGGGGGGACAGGCGGGACTAGCGGAGAACAATGAGCAGTTCTTC
TRBJ2-7 | few | TRBD2 | TRBV7-9 | CASSSRTSGASSYEQYF | TGTGCCAGCAGCTCGAGGACTAGCGGGGCCTCGTCCTACGAGCAGTACTTC
TRBJ1-4 | - | - | TRBV25-1 | CASSPGYNEKLFF | TGTGCCAGCAGTCCAGGGTACAATGAAAAACTGTTTTTT
TRBJ1-1 | few | - | TRBV18 | CASSLNRQNTEAFF | TGTGCCAGCTCACTGAACAGGCAAAACACTGAAGCTTTCTTT
TRBJ2-2 | few | TRBD1 | TRBV28 | CASSLIGQGVNTGELFF | TGTGCCAGCAGTTTAATAGGCCAGGGGGTGAACACCGGGGAGCTGTTTTTT
TRBJ1-2 | many | - | TRBV29-1 | CSAIEGYGYTF | TGCAGCGCCATCGAGGGTTATGGCTACACCTTC
TRBJ2-2 | - | TRBD1 | TRBV27 | CASSLLQGSRGELFF | TGTGCCAGCAGTTTACTACAGGGGTCGCGGGGGGAGCTGTTTTTT